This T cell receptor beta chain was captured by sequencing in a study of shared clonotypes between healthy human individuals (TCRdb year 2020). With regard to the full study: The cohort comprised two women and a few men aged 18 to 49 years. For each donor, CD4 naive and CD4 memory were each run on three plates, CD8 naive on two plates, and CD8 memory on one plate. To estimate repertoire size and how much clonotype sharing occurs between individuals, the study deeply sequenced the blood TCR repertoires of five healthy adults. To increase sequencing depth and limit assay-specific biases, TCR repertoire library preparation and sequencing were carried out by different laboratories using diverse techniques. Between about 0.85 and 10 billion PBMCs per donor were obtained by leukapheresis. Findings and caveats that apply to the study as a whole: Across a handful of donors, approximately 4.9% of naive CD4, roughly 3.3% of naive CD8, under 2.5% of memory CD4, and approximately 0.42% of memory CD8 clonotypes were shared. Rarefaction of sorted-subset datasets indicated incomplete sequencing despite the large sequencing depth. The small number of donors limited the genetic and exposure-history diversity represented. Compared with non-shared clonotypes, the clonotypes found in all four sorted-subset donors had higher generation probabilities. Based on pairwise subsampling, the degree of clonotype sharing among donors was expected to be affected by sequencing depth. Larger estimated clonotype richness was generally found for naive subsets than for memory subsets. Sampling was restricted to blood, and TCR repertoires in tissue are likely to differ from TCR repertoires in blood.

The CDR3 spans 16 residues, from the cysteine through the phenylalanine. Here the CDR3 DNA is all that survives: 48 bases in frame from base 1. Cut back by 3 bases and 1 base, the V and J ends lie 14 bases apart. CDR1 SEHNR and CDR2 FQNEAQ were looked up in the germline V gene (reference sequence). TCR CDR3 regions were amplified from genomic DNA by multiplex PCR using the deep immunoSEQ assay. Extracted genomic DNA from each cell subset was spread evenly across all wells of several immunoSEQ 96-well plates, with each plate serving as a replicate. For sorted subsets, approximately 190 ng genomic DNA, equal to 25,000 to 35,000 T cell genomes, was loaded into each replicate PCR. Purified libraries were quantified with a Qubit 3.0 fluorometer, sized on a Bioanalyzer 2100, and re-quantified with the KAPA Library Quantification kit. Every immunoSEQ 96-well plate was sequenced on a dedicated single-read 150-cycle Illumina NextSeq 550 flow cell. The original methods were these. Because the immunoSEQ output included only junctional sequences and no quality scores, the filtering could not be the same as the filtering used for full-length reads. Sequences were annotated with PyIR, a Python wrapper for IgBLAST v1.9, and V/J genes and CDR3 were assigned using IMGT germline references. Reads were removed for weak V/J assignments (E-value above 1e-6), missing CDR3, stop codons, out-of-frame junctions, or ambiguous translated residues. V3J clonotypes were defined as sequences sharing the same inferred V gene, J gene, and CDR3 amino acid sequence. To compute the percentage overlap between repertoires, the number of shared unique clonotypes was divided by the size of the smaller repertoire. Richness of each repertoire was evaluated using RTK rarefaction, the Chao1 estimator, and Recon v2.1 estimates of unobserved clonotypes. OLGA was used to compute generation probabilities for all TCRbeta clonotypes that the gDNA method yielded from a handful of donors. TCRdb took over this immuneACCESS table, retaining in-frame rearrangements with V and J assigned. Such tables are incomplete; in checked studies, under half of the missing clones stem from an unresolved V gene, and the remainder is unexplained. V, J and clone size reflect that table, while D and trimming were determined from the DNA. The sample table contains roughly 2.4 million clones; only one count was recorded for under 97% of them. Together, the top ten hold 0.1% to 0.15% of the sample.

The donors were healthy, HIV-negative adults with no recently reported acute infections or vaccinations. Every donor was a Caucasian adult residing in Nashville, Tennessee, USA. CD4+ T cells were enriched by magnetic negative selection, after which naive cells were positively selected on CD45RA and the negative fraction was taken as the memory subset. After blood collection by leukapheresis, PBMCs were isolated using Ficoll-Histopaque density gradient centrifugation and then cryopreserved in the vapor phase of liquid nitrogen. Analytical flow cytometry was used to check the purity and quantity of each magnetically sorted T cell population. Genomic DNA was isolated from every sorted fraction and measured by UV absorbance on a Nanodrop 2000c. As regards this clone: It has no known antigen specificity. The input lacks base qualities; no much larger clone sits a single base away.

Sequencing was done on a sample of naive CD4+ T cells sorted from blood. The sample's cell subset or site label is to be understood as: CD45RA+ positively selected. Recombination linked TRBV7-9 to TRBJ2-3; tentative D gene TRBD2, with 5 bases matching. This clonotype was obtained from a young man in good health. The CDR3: CASSFHLGGGTDTQYF. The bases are TGTGCCAGCAGCTTCCATCTAGGAGGAGGCACAGATACGCAGTATTTT.